This entry concerns a single T cell receptor beta chain. The antigen remains undetermined. The same CDR3 also results from other DNA sequences found in this sample. Treatment described: some 19 received Ad26.COV2.S at low or high dose, single or two shots; roughly five received placebo; per-sample allocation not given. The samples were gathered on day 63 after the first injection of vaccine or placebo. The data originate from a study of Ad26.COV2.S vaccination and SARS-CoV-2 variants. Study-wide points: Placebo and vaccine recipients had non-spike TCR breadth that was similar.

Deletions cut 0 bases from V and 2 bases from J, with 4 bases between. The CDR3 has 12 residues. Germline V gene sequence: CDR1 GTSNPN, CDR2 SVGIG (reference sequence). Profiling relied on immunoSEQ multiplex PCR, and the TCRdb table lists in-frame clones only, not all of them. The sample lists hundreds of thousands of clones; about nine tenths were seen once. Sequenced material: peripheral blood, taken in a trial of Ad26.COV2.S vaccine versus placebo. The sequence came from a person between 18 and 65 years old who received the Ad26.COV2.S COVID-19 vaccine or a placebo. V usage is TRBV30 and J usage is TRBJ1-2, with D hard to call. Here the CDR3 DNA reads TGTGCCTGGAGTGTACTAAACTATGGCTACACCTTC. It translates to CAWSVLNYGYTF.